The 8 T cell receptor beta chains below come from one sample, sequenced in a study of early T cells in non-severe SARS-CoV-2 infection. A single record per CDR3 protein comes from TCRdb applying MiXCR to the 5' RACE reads. The sample has about 25,000 distinct CDR3 sequences; around 5.1% are singletons. The sequencing input was whole blood. The receptors shown here come from an adult who was a healthcare worker with PCR-confirmed SARS-CoV-2 infection or an uninfected control (not recorded which).

This clonotype was recorded at least ten times. The genes are TRBV5-1 and TRBJ2-2; 13 nucleotides line up with TRBD2. The CDR3 sequence is 15 residues long. Germline V lookup: CDR1 SGHRS, CDR2 YFSETQ. V was pared by 3 bases and J by 6 bases, with 2 bases of the junction left unmatched. CDR3 in DNA: TGCGCCAGCAGCTGGGGGACTAGCGGGGCCGGGGAGCTGTTTTTT. Protein sequence: CASSWGTSGAGELFF.

This clonotype was picked up many times. The chain couples TRBV7-8 to TRBJ2-4; either TRBD1 or TRBD2 may supply D (5 bases each). CDR3 size: 15 residues. With 2 bases removed from V and 7 bases from J, the gap between germline ends came to 15 bases. Germline-derived CDR1 and CDR2 are SGHVS and FQNEAQ. The CDR3 loop reads CASSLFRDEGNIQYF. CDR3 sequence (DNA): TGTGCCAGCAGCTTATTCCGGGACGAGGGGAACATTCAGTACTTC.

Judged by abundance, this clonotype is medium-sized. The chain uses TRBV2 and TRBJ1-2; 12 bases map to TRBD1. Germline CDR1 is SNHLY and CDR2 is FYNNEI. The junction had 5 bases not matched to a gene; V was cut back by 4 bases and J by 8 bases. The CDR3 sequence is 14 residues long. Written as DNA, the CDR3 is TGTGCCAGCAGTGGGGACAGGGGGCGCGAAGGCTACACCTTC. It yields the protein CASSGDRGREGYTF.

This clonotype has only a few counts. The rearrangement uses TRBV7-9 and TRBJ2-4; D remains ambiguous. Trimming pared 0 bases from V and 10 bases from J, leaving 19 bases between. The CDR3 covers 16 residues. CDR1 and CDR2 from the germline V gene are SEHNR and FQNEAQ (reference sequence). The CDR3 coding sequence is TGTGCCAGCAGCTTAGCGCCGCGACGTAAGGAAGGAATTCAGTACTTC. The encoded protein is CASSLAPRRKEGIQYF.

This clonotype was seen a few times. The rearrangement uses TRBV3-1 and TRBJ2-2, with unresolved D. V lost 1 base and J 5 bases, leaving 14 bases between the germline ends. The CDR3 has 16 amino acids. Germline assignment: CDR1 LGHDT and CDR2 YNNKEL (reference sequence). This CDR3 is CASSQGYGPLTGELFF. The DNA for the CDR3 is TGTGCCAGCAGCCAAGGCTACGGTCCCCTTACCGGGGAGCTGTTTTTT.

Concerning this clonotype: This sequence may be a read error, since a much larger clone differs from it by one base. The chain carries TRBV3-1 and TRBJ2-1, with D possibly being TRBD2 (6 bases). V lost 7 bases and J 10 bases, leaving 17 bases between the germline ends. CDR1 and CDR2 from the germline V gene are LGHDT and YNNKEL (reference sequence). The CDR3 length is 13 residues. CDR3 region: CASTGGTTEEQFF. In nucleotides, the CDR3 is TGTGCCAGCACGGGCGGGACCACTGAAGAGCAGTTCTTC.

This clonotype was counted ten times or more. The chain is built from TRBV2 and TRBJ1-5, with D maybe TRBD1 (5 bases). CDR1 SNHLY and CDR2 FYNNEI come from the germline V gene. The V end lost 8 bases, the J end lost 2 bases, and 16 bases lay between the germline ends. This CDR3 comprises 15 residues. The CDR3 DNA sequence: TGTGCCAGCCGCTCCCTCGGGGGAGGCAATCAGCCCCAGCATTTT. This sequence encodes CASRSLGGGNQPQHF.

This clonotype occurred many times. The chain is built from TRBV7-2 and TRBJ2-3; tentative D call: TRBD1 (6 bases). The CDR3 length is 16 residues. The germline gives CDR1 SGHTA, CDR2 FQGNSA. Deletions cut 1 base from V and 1 base from J, with 12 bases between. The CDR3 bases are TGTGCCAGCAGCTTAGGGAACAGGGTGGGCACAGATACGCAGTATTTT. Translating gives CASSLGNRVGTDTQYF.